The T cell receptor beta chain under discussion was sequenced for a study of OX40 agonist ivuxolimab in advanced cancers. Background for the entire study: Ivuxolimab was an agonistic, fully human IgG2 monoclonal antibody directed against OX40 (CD134), a costimulatory receptor. The monotherapy dose-escalation portion (N ≈ 52 patients) of the phase I ivuxolimab trial is reported in the paper. Partial responses were achieved by three dose-escalation patients, of whom one had hepatocellular carcinoma and two had cutaneous melanoma. Peripheral TCRbeta sequencing was intended to test whether TCR sequence diversity was altered and clonal T-cell expansion was caused by ivuxolimab. Patients were allowed to have had prior anti-PD-1, anti-PD-L1 or anti-CTLA-4 therapy, and around 40% of the dose-escalation patients had previously received checkpoint inhibitors. Of the roughly 52 dose-escalation patients, hepatocellular carcinoma was present in approximately 20, melanoma in approximately 15, renal cell carcinoma in 9 and head and neck cancer in 9. Intravenous ivuxolimab was administered to patients every 2 weeks at six dose levels: 0.01, 0.1, 0.3, 1.5, 3 and 10 mg/kg. In the dose-escalation cohort, 70% to 85% of patients were male, and the mean age was roughly 60 years, with a range of about 23 to 85. Study-wide conclusions, independent of this receptor: After ivuxolimab, CD8+ T cells had more expanded clones than CD4+ T cells on average. Low levels of normalized T-cell clonal expansion were also seen in some patients who did not respond. The antigen specificity of the clonally expanded peripheral T cells was not determined. At doses of 0.1 to 3.0 mg/kg, clonal expansion of both CD4+ and CD8+ blood T cells was observed from baseline to week 6. In partial responders in the 0.1-3.0 mg/kg groups, normalized peripheral clonal expansion was found to be among the lowest, especially among CD8+ T cells.

Worth noting for this clone: Its antigen specificity is not known. Base qualities were left out, and no much larger clone turns up one base away.

The CDR3 has 14 amino acids, counting the end cysteine and phenylalanine. CDR3 DNA is the only sequence kept; it has 42 bases, read in frame from the first base. V and J lose 3 bases and 6 bases, and a span of 14 bases separates them. For CDR1 and CDR2, the germline V gene (reference sequence) lists MNHEY and SMNVEV. Genomic DNA was extracted from sorted cells for sequencing of the TCRbeta CDR3 region. The immunoSEQ Assay was used for sequencing of TCRbeta CDR3 regions. What TCRdb holds here is the immuneACCESS table cut down to in-frame rearrangements. Part of the clones is not present; checked against another copy, under half of the missing clones reflect an unresolved V gene, and the others are unexplained. The sample data list 50,000 to 65,000 clones, and 75% to 85% of these were observed just once. The ten largest clones represent 0.7% to 0.8% of the sample. The trial excluded patients who had a history of autoimmune disease or were on systemic immunosuppression. Peripheral blood for TCR sequencing was collected from all dose cohorts at baseline, on cycle 4 day 1, and on cycle 7 day 1. The samples were drawn from a first-in-human, open-label, multicenter phase I dose-escalation trial of ivuxolimab. The trial enrolled adults with locally advanced or metastatic head and neck squamous cell, hepatocellular, melanoma or renal cell carcinoma. Before TCR sequencing, CD4+ T cells and CD8+ T cells from peripheral blood were sorted into separate populations.

The sequence joins TRBV27 to TRBJ2-5; matching of 6 bases hints at TRBD1 as the D gene. This TCR was sampled from an adult with an advanced solid tumor such as melanoma, head and neck, liver or kidney cancer. This sample comprised CD4+ or CD8+ T cells sorted from blood, obtained in a trial of the OX40 agonist ivuxolimab. The DNA sequence reads TGTGCCAGCAGTTTGGGGCAGGGGTGGAAGACCCAGTACTTC. It translates as CASSLGQGWKTQYF.